What follows are 9 T cell receptor beta chains derived from one specimen sequenced in a study of cytomegalovirus exposure and HLA in healthy donors listed by TCRdb under 2017. Library generation was performed with the immunoSEQ multiplex PCR assay. The multiplex PCR relied on a mix of 60 forward primers for TCR Vbeta segments and 13 reverse primers for TCR Jbeta segments. TCRdb mirrors the immuneACCESS table, restricted to in-frame sequences. Some clones are absent from its copies; in checked studies, under half trace to an unresolved V gene, and the reason for the others is unknown. The sample table records some 150,000 clones; 75% to 90% of these occur just once. 1.2% of the sample belongs to the ten largest clones. The sequencing sample was made of PBMCs. These receptors all come from a female donor in good health and CMV-seronegative.

The rearrangement links TRBV6-1 to TRBJ2-6; D is uncertain. This CDR3 has 16 amino acids. V was clipped by 3 bases and J by 0 bases, with 9 bases between them. Germline-derived CDR1 and CDR2 are MNHNS and SASEGT. CDR3 nucleotides: TGTGCCAGCAGTGAGACTCTCAGCTCTGGGGCCAACGTCCTGACTTTC. Translation gives CASSETLSSGANVLTF.

This clone was recorded only once. V and J are TRBV9 and TRBJ2-3; 7 bases align to TRBD1. Trimming cost V 0 bases and J 7 bases; bases outside gene matches: 8. CDR1 and CDR2 (germline): SGDLS, YYNGEE. The CDR3 is made up of 15 amino acids. The CDR3: CASSVDTGVENTQYF. The CDR3 bases are TGTGCCAGCAGCGTAGATACAGGGGTGGAGAATACGCAGTATTTT.

The chain joins TRBV5-6 to TRBJ1-5; 8 positions match TRBD1. Germline CDR1 SGHDT, CDR2 YYEEEE. The CDR3 runs to 14 residues. The junction had 4 bases not matched to a gene; V was cut back by 6 bases and J by 2 bases. The CDR3 DNA sequence: TGTGCCAGCACCTCAGGGGGCGGCAATCAGCCCCAGCATTTT. It is translated as CASTSGGGNQPQHF.

The gene calls are TRBV28 and TRBJ1-1, with D hard to call. V was trimmed by 5 bases and J by 10 bases, leaving 23 bases between them. The germline V gene encodes CDR1 MDHEN and CDR2 SYDVKM. The CDR3 is 15 residues long. This CDR3 reads CASSGYGGERFGAFF. The CDR3 DNA follows: TGTGCCAGCAGTGGGTATGGCGGGGAGAGGTTCGGAGCTTTCTTT.

This chain uses TRBV2 with TRBJ2-7; D is perhaps TRBD2 (6 bases). Germline assignment: CDR1 SNHLY and CDR2 FYNNEI. CDR3 length: 15 residues. V lost 7 bases to trimming and J lost 6 bases, with 22 bases between them. In DNA form, the CDR3 reads TGTGCCAGCACCAACCCCCTCGGGAGTATAGGCGAGCAGTACTTC. Translated, it gives CASTNPLGSIGEQYF. Supplemented by reference TRBV2 and TRBJ2-7, the full variable domain reads EPEVTQTPSHQVTQMGQEVILRCVPISNHLYFYWYRQILGQKVEFLVSFYNNEISEKSEIFDDQFSVERPDGSNFTLKIRSTKLEDSAMYFCASTNPLGSIGEQYFGPGTRLTVT.

The chain recombines TRBV9 with TRBJ1-4; TRBD1 matches 7 bases. CDR3 length: 16 residues. Germline values: CDR1 SGDLS, CDR2 YYNGEE. Germline trimming cut 0 bases from V and 8 bases from J; bases unmatched to any gene: 10. The CDR3 loop reads CASSVGPGTESEKLFF. The CDR3 DNA reads as TGTGCCAGCAGCGTAGGCCCCGGGACAGAGAGCGAAAAACTGTTTTTT.

This chain joins TRBV19 and TRBJ2-7; D is uncertain. The CDR3 extends over 14 amino acids. Germline V gives CDR1 LNHDA, CDR2 SQIVND (reference sequence). Trimming took 3 bases from V and 1 from J, leaving 10 bases between them. DNA of the CDR3: TGTGCCAGTAGTATGGTAACAGATTCCTACGAGCAGTACTTC. The encoded protein is CASSMVTDSYEQYF.

The CDR3 loop reads CASSLGLAPSEQYF. CDR3 nucleotide sequence: TGTGCCAGCAGTTTGGGACTGGCCCCGTCCGAGCAGTACTTC. The J gene is TRBJ2-7, the V gene TRBV28; D perhaps matches TRBD2 (6 bases). Germline CDR1 and CDR2: MDHEN and SYDVKM. The CDR3 is made up of 14 amino acids. Trimming removed 3 bases from V and 6 bases from J, with 15 bases in between.

The rearrangement joins TRBV5-8 to TRBJ2-7; D possibly corresponds to TRBD2 (5 bases). CDR3 size: 14 residues. Trimming shortened V by 4 bases and J by 1 base, and 12 bases separated the two germline ends. The V gene's germline CDR1 is SGHTS and CDR2 YDEGEE. CDR3 sequence (DNA): TGTGCCAGCAGCCCGGTATGGAGGTCCTACGAGCAGTACTTC. It yields the protein CASSPVWRSYEQYF.